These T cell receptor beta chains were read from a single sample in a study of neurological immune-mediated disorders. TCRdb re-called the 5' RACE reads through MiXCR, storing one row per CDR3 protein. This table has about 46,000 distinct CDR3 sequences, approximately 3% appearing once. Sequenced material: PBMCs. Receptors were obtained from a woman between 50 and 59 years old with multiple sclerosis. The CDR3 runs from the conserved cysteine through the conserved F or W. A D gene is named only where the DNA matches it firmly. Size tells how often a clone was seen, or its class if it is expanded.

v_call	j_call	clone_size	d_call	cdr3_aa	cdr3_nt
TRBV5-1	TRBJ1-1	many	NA	CASSLDRRNTEAFF	TGCGCCAGCAGCTTGGATCGTCGGAACACTGAAGCTTTCTTT
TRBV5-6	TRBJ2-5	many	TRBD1	CASSFRTGGMETQYF	TGTGCCAGCAGCTTCCGGACAGGGGGCATGGAGACCCAGTACTTC
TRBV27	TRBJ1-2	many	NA	CASSLSRSLNYGYTF	TGTGCCAGCAGTTTATCCCGGTCCCTTAACTATGGCTACACCTTC
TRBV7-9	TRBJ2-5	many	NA	CASSLASGKETQYF	TGTGCCAGCAGCTTAGCGTCGGGAAAAGAGACCCAGTACTTC
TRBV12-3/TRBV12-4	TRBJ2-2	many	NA	CASGEGLDTGELFF	TGTGCCAGCGGCGAGGGACTCGACACCGGGGAGCTGTTTTTT
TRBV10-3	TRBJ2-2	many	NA	CAISEIAGSPGELFF	TGTGCCATCAGTGAGATCGCAGGGTCCCCCGGGGAGCTGTTTTTT
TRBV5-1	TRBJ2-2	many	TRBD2	CASSSPGLAGAGELFF	TGCGCCAGCAGCTCTCCGGGACTAGCGGGAGCGGGGGAGCTGTTTTTT
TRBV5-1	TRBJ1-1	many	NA	CASSLEGRLEAFF	TGCGCCAGCAGCTTGGAGGGCAGACTTGAAGCTTTCTTT
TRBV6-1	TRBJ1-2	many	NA	CASRFRVFGGYTF	TGTGCCAGCAGATTCAGGGTGTTCGGTGGCTACACCTTC
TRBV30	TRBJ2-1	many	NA	CAWSVRGIDRFF	TGTGCCTGGAGTGTTCGTGGGATAGACCGGTTCTTC
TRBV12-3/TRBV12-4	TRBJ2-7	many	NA	CASSSLLEQYF	TGTGCCAGCAGTTCCCTTCTGGAGCAGTACTTC
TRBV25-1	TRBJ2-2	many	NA	CASSSDRGTSTGELFF	TGTGCCAGCAGCTCCGACCGGGGGACGAGCACCGGGGAGCTGTTTTTT
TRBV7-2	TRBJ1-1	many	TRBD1	CASSLAGTGLMEAFF	TGTGCCAGCAGCTTAGCGGGGACAGGGCTAATGGAAGCTTTCTTT
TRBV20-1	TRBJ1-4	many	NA	CSARALGAINEKLFF	TGCAGTGCTAGAGCCCTGGGGGCGATAAATGAAAAACTGTTTTTT
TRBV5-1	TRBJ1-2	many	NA	CASSLDKNYGYTF	TGCGCCAGCAGCTTGGACAAGAACTATGGCTACACCTTC
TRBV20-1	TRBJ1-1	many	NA	CSATNPPEAFF	TGCAGTGCTACGAACCCCCCTGAAGCTTTCTTT
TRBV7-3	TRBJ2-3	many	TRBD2	CASSLNGRAFPADTQYF	TGTGCCAGCAGCTTAAACGGGAGGGCCTTCCCGGCAGATACGCAGTATTTT
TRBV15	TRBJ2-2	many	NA	CATSRRTTEPEPNTGELFF	TGTGCCACCAGCAGAAGGACAACCGAACCAGAACCGAACACCGGGGAGCTGTTTTTT
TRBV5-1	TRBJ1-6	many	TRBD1	CASSLEPGQNWAANSPLHF	TGCGCCAGCAGCTTGGAACCGGGACAGAACTGGGCGGCGAATTCACCCCTCCACTTT
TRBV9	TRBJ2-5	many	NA	CASSVGRQGGETQYF	TGTGCCAGCAGCGTAGGGCGACAGGGAGGAGAGACCCAGTACTTC
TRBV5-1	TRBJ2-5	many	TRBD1	CASSLEGTGVETQYF	TGCGCCAGCAGCTTGGAAGGGACAGGGGTTGAGACCCAGTACTTC
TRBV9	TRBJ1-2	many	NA	CASSVAAQGHGYTF	TGTGCCAGCAGCGTAGCGGCACAGGGCCATGGCTACACCTTC
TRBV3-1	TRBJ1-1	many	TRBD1	CASSQVGQSEAFF	TGTGCCAGCAGCCAAGTGGGACAGAGTGAAGCTTTCTTT
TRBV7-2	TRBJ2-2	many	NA	CASSLLRSGELFF	TGTGCCAGCAGCTTATTGCGCAGCGGGGAGCTGTTTTTT